One sample yielded the 7 T cell receptor beta chains listed below, sequenced in a study of shared clonotypes between healthy human individuals. Produced via immunoSEQ multiplex PCR; TCRdb's table is partial and in-frame only. The table lists around 600,000 clones, 98% of them singletons, with 0.25% to 0.35% in the top ten. Only CD45RO-negative cells positively selected for CCR7 counted as naive CD8 cells, so terminally differentiated effector memory CD45RA+ cells were excluded. Sequenced material: naive CD8+ T cells sorted from blood. The receptors come from a man younger than 45 in good health.

This chain joins TRBV9 and TRBJ2-1; D is possibly TRBD2 (7 bases). The CDR3 is made up of 14 amino acids. The V end lost 0 bases, the J end lost 7 bases, and 11 bases lay between the germline ends. From germline, CDR1 is SGDLS and CDR2 YYNGEE. The CDR3 sequence is CASSVEGGINEQFF. The CDR3 DNA reads TGTGCCAGCAGCGTAGAGGGGGGGATAAATGAGCAGTTCTTC.

The chain employs TRBV9 and TRBJ2-1, with D possibly matching TRBD1 (6 bases). Germline-derived CDR1 and CDR2 are SGDLS and YYNGEE. V lost 4 bases, J lost 4 bases, and 12 bases lay in between. The CDR3 is 14 residues long. The CDR3 bases are TGTGCCAGCAGCCCGACAGGTGATTACAATGAGCAGTTCTTC. This gives the protein CASSPTGDYNEQFF. Looking up the rest from reference TRBV9 and TRBJ2-1 gives the full variable domain: DSGVTQTPKHLITATGQRVTLRCSPRSGDLSVYWYQQSLDQGLQFLIQYYNGEERAKGNILERFSAQQFPDLHSELNLSSLELGDSALYFCASSPTGDYNEQFFGPGTRLTVL.

V is TRBV7-9 and J is TRBJ1-2; D remains ambiguous. Germline V CDR1 and CDR2: SEHNR, FQNEAQ (reference sequence). The CDR3 runs 14 residues. Trimming took off 2 bases at V and 1 base at J, with 8 bases between the two ends. The DNA of the CDR3 is TGTGCCAGCAGCTTACAGACATTTAACTATGGCTACACCTTC. Encoded protein: CASSLQTFNYGYTF. The full variable domain, in which reference TRBV7-9 and TRBJ1-2 provide the parts outside the CDR3, is DTGVSQNPRHKITKRGQNVTFRCDPISEHNRLYWYRQTLGQGPEFLTYFQNEAQLEKSRLLSDRFSAERPKGSFSTLEIQRTEQGDSAMYLCASSLQTFNYGYTFGSGTRLTVV.

V and J are TRBV5-1 and TRBJ2-7; D possibly uses TRBD1 or TRBD2 (5 bases each). V was pared by 0 bases and J by 6 bases, with 16 bases between. The CDR3 is made up of 15 amino acids. Germline CDR1 SGHRS, CDR2 YFSETQ. The CDR3 region has the DNA TGCGCCAGCAGCTTGGGGGACCAGAATCCGGGCGAGCAGTACTTC. This codes for CASSLGDQNPGEQYF. Variable domain in full (rest from reference TRBV5-1 and TRBJ2-7): KAGVTQTPRYLIKTRGQQVTLSCSPISGHRSVSWYQQTPGQGLQFLFEYFSETQRNKGNFPGRFSGRQFSNSRSEMNVSTLELGDSALYLCASSLGDQNPGEQYFGPGTRLTVT.

The chain joins TRBV28 to TRBJ1-5, with D maybe TRBD1 (5 bases). The CDR3 is 13 residues long. Looked up from germline, CDR1 is MDHEN and CDR2 is SYDVKM. V lost 4 bases, J lost 5 bases, and 9 bases lay in between. The CDR3 DNA reads TGTGCCAGCAGTTATGACAGCTATCAGCCCCAGCATTTT. Translation gives CASSYDSYQPQHF.

Comment on this clone: Additional DNA sequences in this sample encode the identical CDR3. The chain couples TRBV10-1 to TRBJ2-7; D is unresolved. V shed 0 bases and J shed 4 bases, with 4 bases lying between them. This CDR3 spans 12 amino acids. Germline CDR1 and CDR2: WNHNN and SYGVQD (reference sequence). For the CDR3, the DNA is TGCGCCAGCAGTGAGTCGAGTTACGAGCAGTACTTC. The encoded protein is CASSESSYEQYF.

The chain recombines TRBV4-3 with TRBJ2-7; D might be TRBD2 (6 bases). CDR1 LGHNA and CDR2 YSLEER come from the germline V gene. The CDR3 has 14 amino acids. V was pared by 2 bases and J by 1 base, with 9 bases between. The CDR3 is CASSQRGLSYEQYF. CDR3 coding DNA: TGCGCCAGCAGCCAACGGGGACTTTCCTACGAGCAGTACTTC.